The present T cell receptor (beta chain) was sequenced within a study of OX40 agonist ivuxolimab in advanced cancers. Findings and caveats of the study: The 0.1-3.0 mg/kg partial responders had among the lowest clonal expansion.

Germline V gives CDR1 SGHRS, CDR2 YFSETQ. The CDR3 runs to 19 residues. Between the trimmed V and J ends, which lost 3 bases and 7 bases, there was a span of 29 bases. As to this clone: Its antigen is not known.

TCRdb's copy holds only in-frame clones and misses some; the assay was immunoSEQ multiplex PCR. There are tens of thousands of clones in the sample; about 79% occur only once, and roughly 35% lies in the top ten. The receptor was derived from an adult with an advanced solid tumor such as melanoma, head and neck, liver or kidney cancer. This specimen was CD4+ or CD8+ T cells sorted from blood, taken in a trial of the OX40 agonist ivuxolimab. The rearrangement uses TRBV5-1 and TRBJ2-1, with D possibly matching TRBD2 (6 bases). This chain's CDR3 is CASSSIPRGTIPVVNEQFF. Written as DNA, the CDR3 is TGCGCCAGCAGCTCTATCCCCCGGGGGACCATCCCAGTCGTGAATGAGCAGTTCTTC.